A single T cell receptor (beta chain) is shown here with its context. The data originate from a study of blood T cell repertoires in COVID-19. In the study overall: Samples taken during acute and convalescent COVID-19 were collected in the United States, Italy and Spain.

The CDR3 runs to 15 residues. Germline V gene data show CDR1 as MNHEY and CDR2 as SVGAGI. The J segment lost 4 bases and the V segment lost 7 bases, leaving 7 bases of the junction unmatched. Clones were read by immunoSEQ multiplex PCR, and TCRdb kept only the in-frame ones, dropping some. The data show 400,000 or so clones, with 75% to 90% seen just once and around 1.1% held by the top ten. Self-reported history from a screening survey and questionnaire set each donor's cohort. All recovered Cohort 3 donors got two negative PCRs, got clearance, or saw symptom resolution. Material for sequencing was PBMCs or T cells enriched from blood (not recorded which). This clonotype was sampled from a man aged 30 to 39 who had recovered from COVID-19. The V and J genes are TRBV6-5 and TRBJ2-1; 10 nucleotides agree with TRBD2. The CDR3 protein is CASNPGTSEYNEQFF. DNA for the CDR3: TGTGCCAGCAATCCAGGGACTAGCGAATACAATGAGCAGTTCTTC.